The sequence of this T cell receptor (beta chain) was determined in a study of post-analysis software for immune sequencing data. Included in the TCR beta cDNA libraries were unique molecular identifiers. TCRdb itself ran the PCR reads through MiXCR, one entry per CDR3 protein. The sample includes 600,000 to 750,000 distinct CDR3 sequences, approximately 60% seen only once; the top ten take roughly 10%. Germline V gene sequence: CDR1 MNHEY, CDR2 SMNVEV (reference sequence). Trimming removed 2 bases from V and 2 bases from J, with 18 bases in between. This CDR3 is built from 17 residues. Notes on this clonotype: The antigen is unknown.

Study-wide points: TRBV segments more frequent in patients than in controls numbered several and included TRBV5-6, TRBV5-1 and TRBV20-1.

The TCR comes from a girl aged 2-10 years with multiple sclerosis. Sequenced: blood. The V and J genes are TRBV27 and TRBJ2-5; TRBD1 or TRBD2 may be the D gene (6 bases each). As DNA, the CDR3 is TGTGCCAGCAGTTTAGGGAGGCAGGGGAAGCGTCAAGAGACCCAGTACTTC. Amino acids: CASSLGRQGKRQETQYF.